Presented here are 27 T cell receptor beta chains from one specimen sequenced in a study of blood T cell repertoires in COVID-19. Some clones are missing from TCRdb's copy, which holds only in-frame ones; the method was immunoSEQ multiplex PCR. The sample carries approximately 100,000 clones, about 84% recorded once. The specimen was peripheral blood. All receptors come from a woman in her seventies with acute or convalescent COVID-19.

V gene TRBV3-1 (or the pseudogene TRBV3-2) combines with J gene TRBJ1-5; D unresolved. The CDR3 totals 14 residues. The germline V gene has CDR1 LGHDT and CDR2 YNNKEL (reference sequence). The ends were cut back, 1 base at V and 0 bases at J, with 4 bases in the middle. This CDR3 reads CASSQAISNQPQHF. In nucleotides, the CDR3 is TGTGCCAGCAGCCAAGCAATTAGCAATCAGCCCCAGCATTTT.

The chain employs TRBV20-1 and TRBJ2-2, with D possibly being TRBD2 (7 bases). Trimming left V 0 bases short and J 14 bases short, with 10 bases between. The CDR3 spans 11 residues. Germline values: CDR1 DFQATT, CDR2 SNEGSKA (reference sequence). CDR3 in DNA: TGCAGTGCTAGAGAGGGGGGGGCCCTGTTTTTT. This encodes CSAREGGALFF.

V usage is TRBV27 and J usage is TRBJ2-3, with 12 bases aligning to TRBD2. Trimming at V came to 5 bases and at J to 0 bases, leaving 15 bases not matched to a gene. The germline gives CDR1 MNHEY, CDR2 SMNVEV (reference sequence). The CDR3 length is 20 residues. The CDR3 region has the DNA TGTGCCAGCAGTCCTCGGCCCGCCTCTAGCGGGAGGGTTAGCACAGATACGCAGTATTTT. This encodes CASSPRPASSGRVSTDTQYF.

In nucleotides, the CDR3 is TGTGCCAGTACCCAGGGGCGGACTCATCAGCCCCAGCATTTT. Amino acids: CASTQGRTHQPQHF. The chain joins TRBV19 to TRBJ1-5; tentative D call: TRBD1 (6 bases). Per the germline V gene, CDR1 is LNHDA and CDR2 is SQIVND (reference sequence). This CDR3 comprises 14 residues. V gave up 7 bases and J gave up 5 bases, with 15 bases separating them.

The chain employs TRBV5-4 and TRBJ1-1; D not resolved. In germline, CDR1 is SGHNT, CDR2 YYREEE (reference sequence). This CDR3 is built from 16 residues. The germline V and J ends were trimmed by 0 bases and 2 bases, with 14 bases remaining between them. The DNA of the CDR3 is TGTGCCAGCAGCTTGGCTGGGTCAGGCCTAAACACTGAAGCTTTCTTT. The encoded protein is CASSLAGSGLNTEAFF.

The V call is TRBV18, the J call TRBJ1-2; 9 nucleotides agree with TRBD1. J gave up 3 bases and V 6 bases, and 8 bases lay outside the gene matches. The CDR3 length is 15 residues. CDR1 KGHSH and CDR2 LQKENI come from the germline V gene. The CDR3 bases are TGTGCCAGCTCCCCCCAAGGGGACAGGGACTATGGCTACACCTTC. Amino acid sequence: CASSPQGDRDYGYTF.

The rearrangement uses TRBV3-1 (or the pseudogene TRBV3-2) and TRBJ1-2, with 7 bases lining up with TRBD1. The CDR3 spans 12 residues. Germline V gene sequence: CDR1 LGHDT, CDR2 YNNKEL (reference sequence). The trim removed 8 bases at V and 8 bases at J, leaving 8 bases unmatched. CDR3 region: CASHIRGKGYTF. The CDR3 DNA is TGTGCCAGCCATATCAGGGGGAAAGGCTACACCTTC.

The CDR3 region has the DNA TGCGCCAGCAGCTTGGGACAGGGGGCATTCATGAACACTGAAGCTTTCTTT. It translates to CASSLGQGAFMNTEAFF. The gene calls are TRBV5-1 and TRBJ1-1; 10 bases line up with TRBD1. V shed 0 bases and J 0 bases; nucleotides not matched to a gene: 5. Germline assignment: CDR1 SGHRS and CDR2 YFSETQ. The CDR3 runs to 17 residues. Together with reference TRBV5-1 and TRBJ1-1, the CDR3 gives the full variable domain: KAGVTQTPRYLIKTRGQQVTLSCSPISGHRSVSWYQQTPGQGLQFLFEYFSETQRNKGNFPGRFSGRQFSNSRSEMNVSTLELGDSALYLCASSLGQGAFMNTEAFFGQGTRLTVV.

V and J are TRBV4-1 and TRBJ1-5; a weak D match, TRBD1 (5 bases). Trimming took 2 bases from V and 4 from J, leaving 15 bases between them. The length of the CDR3 is 16 residues. Germline loops: CDR1 MGHRA, CDR2 YSYEKL. This CDR3 reads CASSQPGWEGNQPQHF. The CDR3 DNA reads as TGCGCCAGCAGCCAACCCGGGTGGGAGGGGAATCAGCCCCAGCATTTT.

The genes are TRBV4-3 and TRBJ1-2, with D perhaps TRBD1 (6 bases). This CDR3 contains 16 residues. Between the trimmed V and J ends, which lost 3 bases and 4 bases, there was a span of 18 bases. Looked up from germline, CDR1 is LGHNA and CDR2 is YSLEER. CDR3 nucleotides: TGCGCCAGCAGCCAGGATTACACAGGGAGCCCCTATGGCTACACCTTC. It codes for CASSQDYTGSPYGYTF.

The chain is built from TRBV10-3 and TRBJ1-2, with a possible D match to TRBD1 (6 bases). This CDR3 spans 12 amino acids. Trimming removed 3 bases at V and 4 bases at J, with 6 bases between. The V gene's germline CDR1 is ENHRY and CDR2 SYGVKD. The CDR3 loop reads CAISEGGYGYTF. As DNA, the CDR3 is TGTGCCATCAGTGAAGGGGGCTATGGCTACACCTTC.

This sequence joins TRBV29-1 and TRBJ2-1, with 8 bases fitting TRBD2. Germline V gene data show CDR1 as SQVTM and CDR2 as ANQGSEA. The CDR3 consists of 15 residues. The trim removed 7 bases at V and 5 bases at J, leaving 13 bases unmatched. The CDR3 region is CSDLPIAGSNNEQFF. The DNA of the CDR3 is TGCAGCGACCTGCCCATAGCGGGAAGCAACAATGAGCAGTTCTTC.

This clone has a count of ten or more. This chain connects TRBV28 to TRBJ1-6; no clear D gene. There are 12 residues in the CDR3. Germline CDR1 MDHEN, CDR2 SYDVKM. V lost 3 bases, J lost 6 bases, and 3 bases lay in between. The DNA for the CDR3 is TGTGCCAGCAGTTTCAGTAATTCACCCCTCCACTTT. It encodes CASSFSNSPLHF.

The chain has TRBV2 and TRBJ2-7; tentative D call: TRBD2 (6 bases). The V gene's germline CDR1 is SNHLY and CDR2 FYNNEI. The CDR3 is 15 amino acids. V gave up 7 bases and J gave up 3 bases, with 19 bases separating them. The CDR3 DNA reads as TGTGCCAGCAAGGATGTGGCTAGCGAAGACTACGAGCAGTACGTC. Translating it yields CASKDVASEDYEQYV.

The chain couples TRBV6-5 to TRBJ2-3; 10 nucleotides agree with TRBD1. The trim removed 4 bases at V and 2 bases at J, leaving 3 bases unmatched. Germline CDR1 is MNHEY and CDR2 is SVGAGI. This CDR3 contains 15 residues. CDR3 DNA: TGTGCCAGCAGTTCGGGACAGGGGAACACAGATACGCAGTATTTT. The encoded protein is CASSSGQGNTDTQYF.

The chain uses TRBV2 and TRBJ1-1; D may be TRBD1 (6 bases). This CDR3 spans 14 amino acids. Germline V CDR1 and CDR2: SNHLY, FYNNEI. With 3 bases removed from V and 4 bases from J, the gap between germline ends came to 12 bases. The CDR3 DNA reads as TGTGCCAGCAGTGAGTTCATAGGGGGCACTGAAGCTTTCTTT. Protein: CASSEFIGGTEAFF. Together with reference TRBV2 and TRBJ1-1, the CDR3 gives the full variable domain: EPEVTQTPSHQVTQMGQEVILRCVPISNHLYFYWYRQILGQKVEFLVSFYNNEISEKSEIFDDQFSVERPDGSNFTLKIRSTKLEDSAMYFCASSEFIGGTEAFFGQGTRLTVV.

This chain joins TRBV28 and TRBJ2-5; the D is unclear. The CDR3 spans 13 residues. The germline V gene has CDR1 MDHEN and CDR2 SYDVKM. V was trimmed by 3 bases and J by 3 bases, leaving 8 bases between them. CDR3 nucleotide sequence: TGTGCCAGCAGTTTCGGTAGAAAAGAGACCCAGTACTTC. Amino acid sequence: CASSFGRKETQYF.

V gene TRBV6-5 combines with J gene TRBJ1-4; no reliable D call. Germline V CDR1 and CDR2: MNHEY, SVGAGI. V was pared by 2 bases and J by 8 bases, with 12 bases between. CDR3 size: 14 residues. Here the CDR3 reads CASSYNGVSEKLFF. CDR3 DNA: TGTGCCAGCAGTTACAACGGGGTCAGCGAAAAACTGTTTTTT.

DNA for the CDR3: TGTGCCAGCAGCTCATGGATGTGGACTAGTGTCGACACCGGGGAGCTGTTTTTT. It translates to CASSSWMWTSVDTGELFF. The chain has TRBV3-1 (or the pseudogene TRBV3-2) and TRBJ2-2; 7 positions agree with TRBD2. Germline-derived CDR1 and CDR2 are LGHDT and YNNKEL (reference sequence). Trimming cost V 5 bases and J 3 bases; bases outside gene matches: 15. The CDR3 length is 18 residues.

The genes are TRBV5-1 and TRBJ2-3, with TRBD1 identical over 9 bases. Trimming removed 0 bases from V and 7 bases from J; junction bases left unmatched: 6. This CDR3 region has 15 residues. Per germline, CDR1 SGHRS and CDR2 YFSETQ. For the CDR3, the DNA is TGCGCCAGCAGCTTGGCCGGGACAGGGTCGAATACGCAGTATTTT. Its translation is CASSLAGTGSNTQYF.

The rearrangement joins TRBV11-3 to TRBJ2-5; unclear D gene. Per the germline V gene, CDR1 is SGHNT and CDR2 is YENEEA. Trimming removed 5 bases at V and 1 base at J, with 14 bases between. CDR3 length: 15 amino acids. The CDR3 DNA sequence: TGTGCCAGCAGCCGGAGAACATCGGGCCAAGAGACCCAGTACTTC. Amino acid sequence: CASSRRTSGQETQYF.

The V gene is TRBV30, the J gene TRBJ2-3; possibly TRBD2 for D (7 bases). The CDR3 loop spans 14 amino acids. Trimming pared 3 bases from V and 3 bases from J, leaving 13 bases between. Germline V gene lookup returns CDR1 GTSNPN and CDR2 SVGIG (reference sequence). The CDR3 loop reads CAWRGGARTDTQYF. The CDR3 DNA reads as TGTGCCTGGAGGGGGGGGGCACGGACAGATACGCAGTATTTT.

This sequence joins TRBV5-8 and TRBJ1-1; a weak D match, TRBD1 (6 bases). Germline CDR1 reads SGHTS; CDR2 reads YDEGEE. CDR3 length equals 16 residues. V was cut by 2 bases and J by 0 bases, with 14 bases left in between. The CDR3 DNA follows: TGTGCCAGCAGCTTCACAGGGAGCCGAGTGAACACTGAAGCTTTCTTT. It is translated as CASSFTGSRVNTEAFF.

This clone was observed once. This rearrangement joins TRBV11-3 to TRBJ2-1, with 8 bases matching TRBD2. There are 15 residues in the CDR3. Per the germline V gene, CDR1 is SGHNT and CDR2 is YENEEA. V gave up 5 bases and J gave up 7 bases; unmatched junction bases: 10. CDR3 nucleotides: TGTGCCAGCAGCGTATCCGGGACTAGTTTGAATGAGCAGTTCTTC. Protein: CASSVSGTSLNEQFF.

The rearrangement uses TRBV9 and TRBJ2-3; D is possibly TRBD2 (5 bases). CDR1 and CDR2 (germline): SGDLS, YYNGEE. The CDR3 runs to 12 residues. V gave up 4 bases and J gave up 5 bases, with 8 bases separating them. CDR3 amino acids: CASSSEGDTQYF. The CDR3 DNA sequence: TGTGCCAGCAGCTCAGAGGGAGATACGCAGTATTTT.

V usage is TRBV10-3 and J usage is TRBJ2-1, with TRBD2 matching 12 bases. The CDR3 contains 15 residues. Germline loops: CDR1 ENHRY, CDR2 SYGVKD. After removal of 7 bases from V and 5 bases from J, the junction contained 6 bases not matched to a gene. CDR3 DNA sequence: TGTGCCATCAAAGCGGGACTAGCGGGCAACAATGAGCAGTTCTTC. Its protein product is CAIKAGLAGNNEQFF.

This sequence joins TRBV29-1 and TRBJ1-1; 8 positions match TRBD1. Losses at the gene ends were 7 bases for V and 3 bases for J; bases not matched to a gene: 7. CDR3 size: 13 residues. The germline gives CDR1 SQVTM, CDR2 ANQGSEA. As DNA, the CDR3 is TGCAGCGGTCGGACAGGGTCGGACACTGAAGCTTTCTTT. It encodes CSGRTGSDTEAFF.